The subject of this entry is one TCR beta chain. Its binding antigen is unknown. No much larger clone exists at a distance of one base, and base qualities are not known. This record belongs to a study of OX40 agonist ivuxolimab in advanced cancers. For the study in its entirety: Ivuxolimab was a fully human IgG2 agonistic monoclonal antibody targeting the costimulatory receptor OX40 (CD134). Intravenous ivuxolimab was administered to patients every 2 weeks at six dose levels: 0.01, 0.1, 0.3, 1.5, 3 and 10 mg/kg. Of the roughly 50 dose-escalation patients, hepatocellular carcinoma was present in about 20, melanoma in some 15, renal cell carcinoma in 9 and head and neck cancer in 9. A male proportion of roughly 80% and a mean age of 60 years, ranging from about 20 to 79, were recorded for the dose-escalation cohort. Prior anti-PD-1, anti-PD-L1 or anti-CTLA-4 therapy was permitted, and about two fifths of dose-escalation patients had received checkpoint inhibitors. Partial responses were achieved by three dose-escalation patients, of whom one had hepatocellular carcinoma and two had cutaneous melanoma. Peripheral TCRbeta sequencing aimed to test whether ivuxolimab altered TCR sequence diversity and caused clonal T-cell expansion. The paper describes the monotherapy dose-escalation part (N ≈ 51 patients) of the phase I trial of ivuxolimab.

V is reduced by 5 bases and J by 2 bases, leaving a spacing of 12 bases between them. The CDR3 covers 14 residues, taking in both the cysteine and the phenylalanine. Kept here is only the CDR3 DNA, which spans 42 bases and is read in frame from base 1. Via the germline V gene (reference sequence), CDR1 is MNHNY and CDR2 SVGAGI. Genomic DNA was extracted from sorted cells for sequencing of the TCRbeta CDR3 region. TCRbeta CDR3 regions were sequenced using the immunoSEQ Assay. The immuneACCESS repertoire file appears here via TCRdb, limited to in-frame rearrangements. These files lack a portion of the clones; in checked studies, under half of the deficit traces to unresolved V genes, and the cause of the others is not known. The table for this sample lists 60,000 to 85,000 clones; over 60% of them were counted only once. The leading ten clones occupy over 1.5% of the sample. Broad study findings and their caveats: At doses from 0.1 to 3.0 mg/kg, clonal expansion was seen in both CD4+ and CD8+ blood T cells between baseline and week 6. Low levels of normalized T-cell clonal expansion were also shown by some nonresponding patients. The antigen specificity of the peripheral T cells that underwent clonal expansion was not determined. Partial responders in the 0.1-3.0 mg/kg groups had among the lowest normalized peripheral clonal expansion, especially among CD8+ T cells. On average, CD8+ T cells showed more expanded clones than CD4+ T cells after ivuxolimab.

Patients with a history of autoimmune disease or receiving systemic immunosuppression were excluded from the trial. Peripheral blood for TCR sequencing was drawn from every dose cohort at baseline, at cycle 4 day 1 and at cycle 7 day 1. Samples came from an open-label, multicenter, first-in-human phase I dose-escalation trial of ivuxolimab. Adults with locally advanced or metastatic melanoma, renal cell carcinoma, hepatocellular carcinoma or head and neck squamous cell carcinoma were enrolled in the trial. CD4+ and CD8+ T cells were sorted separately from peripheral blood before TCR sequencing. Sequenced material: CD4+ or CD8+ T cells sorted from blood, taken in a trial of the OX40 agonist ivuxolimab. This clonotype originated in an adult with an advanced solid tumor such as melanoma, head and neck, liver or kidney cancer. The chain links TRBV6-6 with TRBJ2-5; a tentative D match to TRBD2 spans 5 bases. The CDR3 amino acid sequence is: CASSEPAEQETQYF. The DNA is TGTGCCAGCAGTGAGCCAGCGGAGCAAGAGACCCAGTACTTC.